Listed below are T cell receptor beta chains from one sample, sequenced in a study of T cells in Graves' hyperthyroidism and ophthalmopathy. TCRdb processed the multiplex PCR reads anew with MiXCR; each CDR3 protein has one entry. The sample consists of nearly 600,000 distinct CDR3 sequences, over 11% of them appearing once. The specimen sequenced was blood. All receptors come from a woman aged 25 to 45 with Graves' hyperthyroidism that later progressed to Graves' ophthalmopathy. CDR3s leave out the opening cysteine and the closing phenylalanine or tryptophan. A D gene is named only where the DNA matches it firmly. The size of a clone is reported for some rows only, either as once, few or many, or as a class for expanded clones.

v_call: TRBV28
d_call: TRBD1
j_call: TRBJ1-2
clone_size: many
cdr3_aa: ASSTVTGNYGYT

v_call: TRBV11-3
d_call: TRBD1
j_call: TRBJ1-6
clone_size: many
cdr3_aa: ASSLGQSSSPLH

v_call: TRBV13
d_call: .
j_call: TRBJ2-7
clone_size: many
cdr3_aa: ASSLVGVYEQY

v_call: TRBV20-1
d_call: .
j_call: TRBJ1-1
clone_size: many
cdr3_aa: SAKGPRNTEAF

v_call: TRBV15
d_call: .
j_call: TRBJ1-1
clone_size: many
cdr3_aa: ATSRKRTAEAF

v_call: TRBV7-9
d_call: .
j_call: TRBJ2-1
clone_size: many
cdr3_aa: ASSLPLANNEQF

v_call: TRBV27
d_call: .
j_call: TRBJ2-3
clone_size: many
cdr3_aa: ASIADGTDTQY

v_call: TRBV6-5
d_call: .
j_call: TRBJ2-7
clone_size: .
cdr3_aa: ASSFTHEQY

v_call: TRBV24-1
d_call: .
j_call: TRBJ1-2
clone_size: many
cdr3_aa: ATSDRGDGYT

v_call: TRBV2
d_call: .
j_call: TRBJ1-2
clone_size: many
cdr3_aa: ASSGGNYGYT

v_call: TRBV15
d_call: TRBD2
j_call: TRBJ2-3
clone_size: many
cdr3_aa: ATSTGLAASTDTQY

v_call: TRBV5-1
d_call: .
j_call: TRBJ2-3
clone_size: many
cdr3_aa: ASSFGGAKTDTQY

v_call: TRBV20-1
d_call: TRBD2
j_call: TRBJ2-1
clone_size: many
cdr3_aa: SARDPLAGPYNEQF

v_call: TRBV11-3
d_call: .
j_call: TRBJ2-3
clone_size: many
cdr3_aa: ASSLGAISDLTDTQY

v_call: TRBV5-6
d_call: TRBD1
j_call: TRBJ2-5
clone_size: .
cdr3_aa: ASSRQGSQETQY

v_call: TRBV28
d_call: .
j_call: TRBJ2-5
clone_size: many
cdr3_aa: ASSSSGLGKEDQY

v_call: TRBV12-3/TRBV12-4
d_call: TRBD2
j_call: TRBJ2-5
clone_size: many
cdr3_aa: ASSFALAGGGTQY

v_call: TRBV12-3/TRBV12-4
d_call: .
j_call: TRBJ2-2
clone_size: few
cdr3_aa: ASSLPTGAGELF

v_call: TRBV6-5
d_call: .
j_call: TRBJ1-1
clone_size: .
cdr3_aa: ASSYPKGRMNTEAF

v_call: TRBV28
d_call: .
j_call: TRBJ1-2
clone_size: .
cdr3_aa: ATLGEQGLGYT

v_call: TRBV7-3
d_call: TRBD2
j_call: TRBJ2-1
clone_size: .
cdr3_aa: ASSPRLAGVGEQF

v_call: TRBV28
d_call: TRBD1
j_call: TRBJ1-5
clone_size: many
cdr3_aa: ASSLDPDRGIGQPQH

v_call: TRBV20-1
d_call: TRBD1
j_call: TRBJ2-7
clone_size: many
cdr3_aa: SARGDRGYEQY

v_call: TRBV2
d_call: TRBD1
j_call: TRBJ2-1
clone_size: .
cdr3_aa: ASNDRGRPDEQF

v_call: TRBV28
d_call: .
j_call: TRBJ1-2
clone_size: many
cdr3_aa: ATSRYSIQGGDGYT

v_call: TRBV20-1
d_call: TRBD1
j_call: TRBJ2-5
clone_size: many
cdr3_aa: SATTGTVQETQY

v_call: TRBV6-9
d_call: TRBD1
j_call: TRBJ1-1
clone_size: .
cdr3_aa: ASSYGQGAPNTEAF

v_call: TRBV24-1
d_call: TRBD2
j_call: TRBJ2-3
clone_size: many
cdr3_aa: ATSDIAGEGGSDTQY

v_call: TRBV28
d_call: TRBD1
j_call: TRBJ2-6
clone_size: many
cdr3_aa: ASSSPHITGGGGANVLT

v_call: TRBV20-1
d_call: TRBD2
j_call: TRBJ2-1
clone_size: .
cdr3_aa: SARPQGGLAGGGYNEQF

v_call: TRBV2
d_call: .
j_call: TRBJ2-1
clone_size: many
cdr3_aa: ASSDRLWDEQF

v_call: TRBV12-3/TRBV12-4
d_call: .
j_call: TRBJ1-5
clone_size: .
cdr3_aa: ASSLGSYNQPQH

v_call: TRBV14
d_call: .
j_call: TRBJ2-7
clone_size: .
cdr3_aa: ASSPQTGSVQY

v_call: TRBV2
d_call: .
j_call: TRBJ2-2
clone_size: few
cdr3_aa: ASSDVGPAGELF

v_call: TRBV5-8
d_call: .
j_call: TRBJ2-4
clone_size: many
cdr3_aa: ASSLFTGGENIQY

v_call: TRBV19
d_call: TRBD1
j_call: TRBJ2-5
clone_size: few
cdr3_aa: ASSISPGTGQETQY

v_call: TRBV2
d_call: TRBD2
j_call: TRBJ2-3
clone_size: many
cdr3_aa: ASILAGGIPTTDTQY

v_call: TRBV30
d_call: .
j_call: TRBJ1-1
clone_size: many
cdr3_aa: AWSVRLGDTEAF

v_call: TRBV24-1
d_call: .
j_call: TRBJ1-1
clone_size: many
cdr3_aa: ASAGGMNTEAF

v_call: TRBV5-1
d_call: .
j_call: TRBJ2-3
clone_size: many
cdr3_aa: ASSKGPPTTDTQY

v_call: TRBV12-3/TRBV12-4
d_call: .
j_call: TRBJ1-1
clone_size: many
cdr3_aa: ASSKTPGLEAF

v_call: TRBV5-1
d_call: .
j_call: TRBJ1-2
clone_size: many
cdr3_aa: ASSPDVGESWGYT

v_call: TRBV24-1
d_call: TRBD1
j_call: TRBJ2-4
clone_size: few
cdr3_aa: ATSEPGQGKNIQY

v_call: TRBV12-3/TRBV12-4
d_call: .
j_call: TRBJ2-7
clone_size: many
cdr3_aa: ASSLEASSYEQY